The 24 T cell receptor beta chains presented below share a single source sample, sequenced in a study of cytomegalovirus exposure and HLA in healthy donors. PCR was performed using 60 Vbeta and 13 Jbeta primers. TCRdb's table, derived via immunoSEQ multiplex PCR, lists solely in-frame clones and lacks some. The sample holds roughly 160,000 clones, around 69% seen once. The specimen sequenced was PBMCs. These receptors were obtained from a man between 60 and 75 years old in good health and CMV-seronegative.

The genes are TRBV7-9 and TRBJ2-6; a possible D gene is TRBD1 (6 bases). Germline CDR1 reads SEHNR; CDR2 reads FQNEAQ (reference sequence). The CDR3 contains 14 residues. The ends were cut back, 8 bases at V and 2 bases at J, with 10 bases in the middle. The CDR3 nucleotides are TGTGCCAGCTCGGCAGGGGCTGGGGCCAACGTCCTGACTTTC. Amino acids: CASSAGAGANVLTF.

This clone came up a few times. The same CDR3 arises from other DNA sequences in this sample as well. The genes are TRBV7-2 and TRBJ2-6, with a weak D call TRBD2 (6 bases). Germline V lookup: CDR1 SGHTA, CDR2 FQGNSA. The length of the CDR3 is 15 residues. The germline V and J ends were trimmed by 5 bases and 2 bases, with 10 bases remaining between them. Written as DNA, the CDR3 is TGTGCCAGCAGCCCCCGGAGGGCTGGGGCCAACGTCCTGACTTTC. It codes for CASSPRRAGANVLTF.

This rearrangement joins TRBV7-2 to TRBJ2-7, with TRBD2 matching 12 bases. This CDR3 contains 16 residues. Unmatched junction bases numbered 10, after V lost 5 bases and J lost 5 bases. CDR1 SGHTA and CDR2 FQGNSA come from the germline V gene. The CDR3 reads CASSQSLAGGVNEQYF. Written as DNA, the CDR3 is TGTGCCAGCAGCCAATCACTAGCGGGGGGAGTTAACGAGCAGTACTTC.

The chain employs TRBV6-6 and TRBJ1-5, with TRBD1 matching 7 bases. Trimming removed 5 bases from V and 0 bases from J; junction bases left unmatched: 4. The CDR3 length is 15 residues. The germline V gene encodes CDR1 MNHNY and CDR2 SVGAGI (reference sequence). The CDR3 is CASSGDSNSNQPQHF. As DNA, the CDR3 is TGTGCCAGCAGTGGGGACAGTAATAGCAATCAGCCCCAGCATTTT.

This chain links TRBV7-2 with TRBJ2-7; a possible D gene is TRBD1 (5 bases). Germline V CDR1 and CDR2: SGHTA, FQGNSA. This CDR3 contains 12 residues. Trimming removed 5 bases at V and 8 bases at J, with 13 bases between. The CDR3 region is CASSLGAGQQYF. CDR3 coding DNA: TGTGCCAGCAGCCTAGGGGCAGGCCAGCAGTACTTC. The full variable domain, rest sourced from reference TRBV7-2 and TRBJ2-7, is GAGVSQSPSNKVTEKGKDVELRCDPISGHTALYWYRQSLGQGLEFLIYFQGNSAPDKSGLPSDRFSAERTGGSVSTLTIQRTQQEDSAVYLCASSLGAGQQYFGPGTRLTVT.

There are a few counts of this clone. The V call is TRBV7-2, the J call TRBJ2-7, with TRBD2 as a possible D gene (5 bases). V was shortened by 7 bases and J by 2 bases, with 15 bases between the two germline ends. Germline V gene data show CDR1 as SGHTA and CDR2 as FQGNSA. The CDR3 runs to 14 residues. Here the CDR3 DNA reads TGTGCCAGCACCCCCGCGGGTGGGCCCTACGAGCAGTACTTC. The encoded protein is CASTPAGGPYEQYF.

The chain couples TRBV9 to TRBJ2-7; 14 nucleotides align to TRBD2. The CDR3 extends over 16 amino acids. Germline V lookup: CDR1 SGDLS, CDR2 YYNGEE. V lost 0 bases to trimming and J lost 5 bases; unmatched junction nucleotides: 4. The CDR3 sequence: CASSVGGTSGRDEQYF. The CDR3 nucleotides are TGTGCCAGCAGCGTAGGAGGGACTAGCGGGAGAGACGAGCAGTACTTC.

This chain connects TRBV2 to TRBJ1-5; D uncertain. The CDR3 spans 13 residues. With 6 bases removed from V and 3 bases from J, the gap between germline ends came to 9 bases. Germline CDR1 reads SNHLY; CDR2 reads FYNNEI. CDR3 region: CASRFRDNQPQHF. For the CDR3, the DNA is TGTGCCAGCAGGTTCCGGGACAATCAGCCCCAGCATTTT.

This clone was picked up one time. Other DNA sequences in the sample encode the same CDR3. The chain carries TRBV9 and TRBJ1-3; no clear D. V lost 4 bases, J lost 4 bases, and 12 bases lay in between. This CDR3 comprises 14 residues. Germline CDR1 reads SGDLS; CDR2 reads YYNGEE. The CDR3 nucleotides are TGTGCCAGCAGCCTCCGAGGGTCGGGAAACACCATATATTTT. Translation gives CASSLRGSGNTIYF.

The V gene is TRBV5-1, the J gene TRBJ1-5; TRBD1 matches at 9 bases. Trimming removed 0 bases from V and 4 bases from J; junction bases left unmatched: 2. The germline V gene has CDR1 SGHRS and CDR2 YFSETQ. The CDR3 contains 15 residues. The CDR3 sequence is CASSLAGQGNQPQHF. CDR3 in DNA: TGCGCCAGCAGCTTGGCCGGACAGGGGAATCAGCCCCAGCATTTT.

This clone is medium-sized within its sample. CDR3 nucleotides: TGTGCCAGCAGCTTAGTTCAGGGTACCTACGAGCAGTACTTC. Translation gives CASSLVQGTYEQYF. The chain combines TRBV7-9 with TRBJ2-7, with D possibly being TRBD1 (5 bases). The CDR3 is made up of 14 amino acids. Trimming took 1 base from V and 2 from J, leaving 9 bases between them. Germline V lookup: CDR1 SEHNR, CDR2 FQNEAQ (reference sequence).

The chain recombines TRBV29-1 with TRBJ1-2, with D possibly being TRBD1 (5 bases). Germline V CDR1 and CDR2: SQVTM, ANQGSEA. With 3 bases removed from V and 6 bases from J, the gap between germline ends came to 8 bases. The CDR3 loop spans 11 amino acids. The CDR3 bases are TGCAGCGTTGACGGGGGGAATGGCTACACCTTC. Translated, it gives CSVDGGNGYTF.

This sequence joins TRBV28 and TRBJ1-1; unclear D gene. The CDR3 covers 13 residues. Germline V gives CDR1 MDHEN, CDR2 SYDVKM. The ends were cut back, 3 bases at V and 3 bases at J, with 8 bases in the middle. The CDR3 bases are TGTGCCAGCAGTTTTCGGGGTTACACTGAAGCTTTCTTT. This sequence encodes CASSFRGYTEAFF.

This clone has more than one count but fewer than ten. The rearrangement links TRBV5-4 to TRBJ2-1; maybe TRBD2 (6 bases). Between the trimmed V and J ends, which lost 0 bases and 4 bases, there was a span of 14 bases. The length of the CDR3 is 16 residues. Germline V gene lookup returns CDR1 SGHNT and CDR2 YYREEE (reference sequence). The CDR3 is CASSLDGRGKYNEQFF. In DNA form, the CDR3 reads TGTGCCAGCAGCTTGGACGGGCGGGGAAAGTACAATGAGCAGTTCTTC.

The chain couples TRBV19 to TRBJ2-1; D unclear. The germline V gene has CDR1 LNHDA and CDR2 SQIVND (reference sequence). The CDR3 spans 12 residues. V was pared by 0 bases and J by 7 bases, with 4 bases between. The CDR3, as DNA: TGTGCCAGTAGTATAGAGCGGAATGAGCAGTTCTTC. Amino acid sequence: CASSIERNEQFF.

V usage is TRBV7-2 and J usage is TRBJ2-4, with 11 bases that match TRBD2. V shed 4 bases, J shed 8 bases, and the junction held 4 bases outside the gene matches. Germline V CDR1 and CDR2: SGHTA, FQGNSA. This CDR3 contains 14 residues. The CDR3 DNA sequence: TGTGCCAGCAGCTCTAGCGGGAGGTGGGACATTCAGTACTTC. Translated: CASSSSGRWDIQYF.

The gene calls are TRBV7-2 and TRBJ1-5; 7 bases match TRBD1. The ends lost 2 bases at V and 5 bases at J; junction bases unmatched: 9. The length of the CDR3 is 16 residues. Looked up from germline, CDR1 is SGHTA and CDR2 is FQGNSA. As DNA, the CDR3 is TGTGCCAGCAGCTTATCGCCTGACAGGGATTATCAGCCCCAGCATTTT. Encoded protein: CASSLSPDRDYQPQHF.

This clone was seen only a few times. This chain connects TRBV7-2 to TRBJ1-2; a possible D gene is TRBD1 (5 bases). V was pared by 1 base and J by 4 bases, with 13 bases between. CDR1 is SGHTA and CDR2 is FQGNSA in the germline V gene. This CDR3 is built from 15 residues. CDR3 amino acids: CASSLDGRETYGYTF. As DNA, the CDR3 is TGTGCCAGCAGCTTAGACGGCAGGGAAACCTATGGCTACACCTTC. The full variable domain, in which reference TRBV7-2 and TRBJ1-2 provide the parts outside the CDR3, is GAGVSQSPSNKVTEKGKDVELRCDPISGHTALYWYRQSLGQGLEFLIYFQGNSAPDKSGLPSDRFSAERTGGSVSTLTIQRTQQEDSAVYLCASSLDGRETYGYTFGSGTRLTVV.

V and J are TRBV11-2 and TRBJ1-5; possible D gene TRBD1, 5 bases. The CDR3 covers 15 residues. Trimming cost V 5 bases and J 0 bases, with 11 bases left between them. The germline CDR1 and CDR2 sequences are SGHAT and FQNNGV. The CDR3 nucleotides read TGTGCCAGCAGCCTCGGGGGAAATAGCAATCAGCCCCAGCATTTT. Translation gives CASSLGGNSNQPQHF. The full variable domain, its missing parts supplied by reference TRBV11-2 and TRBJ1-5, is EAGVAQSPRYKIIEKRQSVAFWCNPISGHATLYWYQQILGQGPKLLIQFQNNGVVDDSQLPKDRFSAERLKGVDSTLKIQPAKLEDSAVYLCASSLGGNSNQPQHFGDGTRLSIL.

The V and J genes are TRBV6-6 and TRBJ2-7; no firm D call. V was trimmed by 6 bases and J by 5 bases, leaving 14 bases between them. The CDR3 loop spans 13 amino acids. The germline gives CDR1 MNHNY, CDR2 SVGAGI (reference sequence). DNA of the CDR3: TGTGCCAGCAGGCCGGGTGTCACCCACGAGCAGTACTTC. Translated: CASRPGVTHEQYF.

The J gene is TRBJ2-3, the V gene TRBV7-9, with 8 bases matching TRBD1. Germline trimming cut 5 bases from V and 4 bases from J; bases unmatched to any gene: 2. Germline CDR1 SEHNR, CDR2 FQNEAQ (reference sequence). This CDR3 is built from 13 residues. The CDR3 DNA reads as TGTGCCAGCAGCCCAGGGGGCTCAGATACGCAGTATTTT. This gives the protein CASSPGGSDTQYF. Full variable domain (outside the CDR3, taken from reference TRBV7-9 and TRBJ2-3): DTGVSQNPRHKITKRGQNVTFRCDPISEHNRLYWYRQTLGQGPEFLTYFQNEAQLEKSRLLSDRFSAERPKGSFSTLEIQRTEQGDSAMYLCASSPGGSDTQYFGPGTRLTVL.

This rearrangement joins TRBV4-1 to TRBJ2-7; TRBD2 matches 7 bases. The CDR3 runs to 15 residues. CDR1 is MGHRA and CDR2 is YSYEKL in the germline V gene. V was clipped by 1 base and J by 3 bases; unmatched bases: 6. CDR3 protein: CASSQAGTGGYEQYF. The CDR3 DNA follows: TGCGCCAGCAGCCAAGCAGGGACGGGGGGCTACGAGCAGTACTTC.

The V call is TRBV5-8, the J call TRBJ1-2, with D uncertain. Germline V lookup: CDR1 SGHTS, CDR2 YDEGEE. V was cut by 2 bases and J by 3 bases, with 14 bases left in between. CDR3 length: 15 residues. CDR3 nucleotides: TGTGCCAGCAGCTTAGGCAGGCTGGAGGACTATGGCTACACCTTC. It encodes CASSLGRLEDYGYTF. Filled out from reference TRBV5-8 and TRBJ1-2, the complete variable domain reads EAGVTQSPTHLIKTRGQQATLRCSPISGHTSVYWYQQALGLGLQFLLWYDEGEERNRGNFPPRFSGRQFPNYSSELNVNALELEDSALYLCASSLGRLEDYGYTFGSGTRLTVV.

The CDR3, as DNA: TGTGCCAGCAGCAAGGGCTACTGGCGGGAGGATGCCTACGAGCAGTACTTC. It is translated as CASSKGYWREDAYEQYF. The gene calls are TRBV21-1 and TRBJ2-7; TRBD2 is the table's D call and was not checked against the DNA. TRBV21-1 is designated a pseudogene. The CDR3 runs 17 residues.